The 18 T cell receptor beta chains in this list originate from one sample, sequenced in a study of molecular identifiers for immune sequencing clone quantification. MiXCR, run by TCRdb on the PCR reads, gives a single entry per CDR3 protein. The sample records over 600,000 distinct CDR3 sequences, around 20% being singletons. Input material: naive CD8+ T cells from blood, with Jurkat cell RNA spiked in. The subset denotes: FACS-sorted CD8+CD4-CCR7+CD45RA+ naive T cells. Source of these receptors: a human donor in good health. Some libraries in this study had Jurkat cell RNA spiked in.

This chain connects TRBV9 to TRBJ2-3; the D is unclear. CDR1 and CDR2 from the germline V gene are SGDLS and YYNGEE. The ends were cut back, 3 bases at V and 2 bases at J, with 13 bases in the middle. This CDR3 contains 15 residues. This chain's CDR3 is CASSGGQTNTDTQYF. The CDR3 bases are TGTGCCAGCAGCGGTGGGCAGACAAACACAGATACGCAGTATTTT. Full variable domain (missing parts from reference TRBV9 and TRBJ2-3): DSGVTQTPKHLITATGQRVTLRCSPRSGDLSVYWYQQSLDQGLQFLIQYYNGEERAKGNILERFSAQQFPDLHSELNLSSLELGDSALYFCASSGGQTNTDTQYFGPGTRLTVL.

This clonotype was seen many times. V and J are TRBV27 and TRBJ2-7, with 9 bases identical to TRBD2. J gave up 6 bases and V 6 bases, and 3 bases lay outside the gene matches. The CDR3 length is 12 residues. CDR1 MNHEY and CDR2 SMNVEV come from the germline V gene (reference sequence). The DNA for the CDR3 is TGTGCCAGCAGGGCGGGAGGGGTCGAGCAGTACTTC. Amino acids: CASRAGGVEQYF.

The sample holds many counts of this clonotype. This sequence joins TRBV7-8 and TRBJ1-1; D not certain. The germline CDR1 and CDR2 sequences are SGHVS and FQNEAQ. The CDR3 contains 15 residues. The V gene lost 1 base and the J gene lost 0 bases, with 9 bases spanning the gap. The CDR3 nucleotides read TGTGCCAGCAGCTTAGTCGGCCCTATGAACACTGAAGCTTTCTTT. Its translation: CASSLVGPMNTEAFF. Filled out from reference TRBV7-8 and TRBJ1-1, the complete variable domain reads GAGVSQSPRYKVAKRGQDVALRCDPISGHVSLFWYQQALGQGPEFLTYFQNEAQLDKSGLPSDRFFAERPEGSVSTLKIQRTQQEDSAVYLCASSLVGPMNTEAFFGQGTRLTVV.

This clonotype occurred many times. The chain carries TRBV4-3 and TRBJ1-2; 8 bases map to TRBD1. The CDR3 extends over 14 amino acids. CDR1 is LGHNA and CDR2 is YSLEER in the germline V gene. Unmatched junction bases numbered 5, after V lost 4 bases and J lost 4 bases. CDR3 nucleotides: TGCGCCAGCAGCCCGGGACAGGCGGTCTATGGCTACACCTTC. It translates to CASSPGQAVYGYTF.

Comments on this clonotype: This may come from a read error, since a much larger clone is one base off. The genes are TRBV20-1 and TRBJ2-7; 9 bases line up with TRBD1. The CDR3 spans 14 residues. With V trimmed by 5 bases and J by 6 bases, 11 bases remained unmatched. Per germline, CDR1 DFQATT and CDR2 SNEGSKA (reference sequence). CDR3 DNA: TGCAGTGCTGCCAACTGGACAGGGGTTTTCGAGCAGTACTTC. This gives the protein CSAANWTGVFEQYF.

Details on this clonotype: A single base separates this from a much larger clone, so it may be a read error. This sequence joins TRBV9 and TRBJ2-1; D call uncertain. This CDR3 is built from 12 residues. V was pared by 4 bases and J by 6 bases, with 8 bases between. In germline, CDR1 is SGDLS, CDR2 YYNGEE. The CDR3 reads CASSRGGNEQFF. The CDR3 bases are TGTGCCAGCAGCCGCGGCGGCAATGAGCAGTTCTTC.

Many counts were recorded for this clonotype. The V call is TRBV29-1, the J call TRBJ2-1; D unclear. The CDR3 contains 16 residues. V was shortened by 3 bases and J by 3 bases, with 18 bases between the two germline ends. CDR1 and CDR2 (germline): SQVTM, ANQGSEA. CDR3 amino acids: CSVDPPAEANYNEQFF. The DNA for the CDR3 is TGCAGCGTTGATCCCCCGGCCGAGGCAAACTACAATGAGCAGTTCTTC.

This clonotype appeared once. Possible read error: a much larger clone is one base away. V and J are TRBV7-6 and TRBJ2-1; D is unresolved. The length of the CDR3 is 16 residues. V lost 1 base to trimming and J lost 9 bases, with 19 bases between them. Germline values: CDR1 SGHVS, CDR2 FNYEAQ. CDR3 residues: CASSLGPTSSLSEQFF. Here the CDR3 DNA reads TGTGCCAGCAGCTTAGGCCCGACATCCTCACTTAGTGAGCAGTTCTTC.

This clonotype has only a few counts. With a much larger clone just one base away, this may be a read error. This CDR3 fails to terminate in the conserved phenylalanine or tryptophan, so it likely reflects a read error. The J gene is TRBJ1-5, the V gene TRBV7-6, with 7 bases identical to TRBD1. Germline V CDR1 and CDR2: SGHVS, FNYEAQ. The V segment lost 5 bases and the J segment 6 bases; nucleotides outside the gene matches: 7. CDR3 length: 14 residues. The CDR3 is CASSEETGFQPQHS. The CDR3 DNA sequence: TGTGCCAGCAGCGAAGAGACAGGGTTTCAGCCCCAGCATTCT.

Comments on this clonotype: A read error is possible here, since a much larger clone lies one base away. The CDR3 loop is CASLFGGSDEQFF. Here the CDR3 DNA reads TGTGCCAGTCTCTTTGGCGGAAGCGATGAGCAGTTCTTC. The chain recombines TRBV7-6 with TRBJ2-1; D uncertain. The CDR3 is 13 residues long. Trimming removed 9 bases from V and 8 bases from J, with 17 bases in between. Germline CDR1 reads SGHVS; CDR2 reads FNYEAQ.

This clonotype was counted ten times or more. The rearrangement uses TRBV27 and TRBJ1-1, with D hard to call. From germline, CDR1 is MNHEY and CDR2 SMNVEV (reference sequence). The CDR3 consists of 13 residues. V lost 2 bases, J lost 3 bases, and 7 bases lay in between. CDR3 DNA: TGTGCCAGCAGTTTAAAGGCCCACACTGAAGCTTTCTTT. The encoded protein is CASSLKAHTEAFF.

The CDR3: CASSMGGYTGELFF. CDR3 coding DNA: TGTGCCAGTAGTATGGGGGGGTACACCGGGGAGCTGTTTTTT. This chain uses TRBV19 with TRBJ2-2; 7 bases match TRBD2. The germline CDR1 and CDR2 sequences are LNHDA and SQIVND (reference sequence). The CDR3 sequence is 14 residues long. Germline trimming cut 3 bases from V and 3 bases from J; bases unmatched to any gene: 1.

This clonotype was detected a few times. The chain recombines TRBV27 with TRBJ2-7; D not certain. The V end lost 6 bases, the J end lost 0 bases, and 9 bases lay between the germline ends. Germline lookup yields CDR1 MNHEY and CDR2 SMNVEV (reference sequence). This CDR3 comprises 13 residues. CDR3 bases: TGTGCCAGCAGACTACTAAGCTCCTACGAGCAGTACTTC. It is translated as CASRLLSSYEQYF.

This clonotype was counted only a few times. The chain combines TRBV5-5 with TRBJ1-4, with TRBD1 matching 7 bases. The V gene end was trimmed by 0 bases and the J gene end by 7 bases; junction bases not matched to a gene: 6. Per the germline V gene, CDR1 is SGHKS and CDR2 is YYEKEE (reference sequence). The CDR3 spans 15 residues. CDR3 bases: TGTGCCAGCAGCTTGGGACAGGGAGTAACTGAAAAACTGTTTTTT. Protein product: CASSLGQGVTEKLFF.

The table lists this clonotype with a few counts. The CDR3 nucleotides are TGCGCCAGCAGCCAAGTTGCGAGCACCGGGGAGCTGTTTTTT. As protein: CASSQVASTGELFF. The chain couples TRBV4-3 to TRBJ2-2; no definite D call. Per the germline V gene, CDR1 is LGHNA and CDR2 is YSLEER. Trimming pared 1 base from V and 4 bases from J, leaving 7 bases between. The CDR3 covers 14 residues.

The sample holds one count of this clonotype. At one end, the junction sequence differs from germline, possibly due to a read error. The gene calls are TRBV4-3 and TRBJ2-7, with D perhaps being TRBD1 or TRBD2 (5 bases each). The CDR3 length is 15 residues. Germline assignment: CDR1 LGHNA and CDR2 YSLEER. The CDR3 DNA reads TGCACCAGCAGCCCCGGTCGGGGCAGTACCTACGAGCAGTACTTC. Its protein product is CTSSPGRGSTYEQYF.

The table lists this clonotype with many counts. The V gene is TRBV6-6, the J gene TRBJ2-5; a weak D match, TRBD1 (6 bases). This CDR3 is 15 amino acids long. The germline gives CDR1 MNHNY, CDR2 SVGAGI (reference sequence). Deletions cut 6 bases from V and 2 bases from J, with 16 bases between. CDR3 DNA sequence: TGTGCCAGCAGCCCCGGACAGATTCTTCAAGAGACCCAGTACTTC. Its protein is CASSPGQILQETQYF.

This clonotype showed up many times. The chain employs TRBV14 and TRBJ2-7; D call uncertain. This CDR3 is 12 amino acids long. Trimming removed 4 bases from V and 4 bases from J, with 8 bases in between. The germline gives CDR1 SGHDN, CDR2 FVKESK. The CDR3 sequence is CASSRWGYEQYF. The CDR3 DNA follows: TGTGCCAGCAGCCGGTGGGGTTACGAGCAGTACTTC.